This passage covers 22 T cell receptor beta chains from one sample sequenced in a study of blood T cell repertoires in COVID-19 (TCRdb year 2020). Library prep was done by the immunoSEQ multiplex PCR assay. TCRdb took over this immuneACCESS table, retaining in-frame rearrangements with V and J assigned. Such tables are incomplete; in checked studies, under half of the missing clones stem from an unresolved V gene, and the remainder is unexplained. The sample table shows 25,000 to 30,000 clones, and 72% are seen once. Together, the top ten hold around 21% of the sample. The sequenced sample consisted of peripheral blood. All receptors derive from a boy between 2 and 10 years old with active or convalescent COVID-19.

The chain joins TRBV7-2 to TRBJ2-3; D might be TRBD2 (6 bases). This CDR3 comprises 14 residues. Trimming took off 10 bases at V and 1 base at J, with 15 bases between the two ends. Germline V gene sequence: CDR1 SGHTA, CDR2 FQGNSA. The chain's CDR3 is CATHRREGTDTQYF. CDR3 sequence (DNA): TGTGCCACACACAGGAGGGAGGGCACAGATACGCAGTATTTT.

The gene calls are TRBV28 and TRBJ2-3, with 8 positions matching TRBD1. Trimming removed 4 bases from V and 2 bases from J; junction bases left unmatched: 5. Germline V gene lookup returns CDR1 MDHEN and CDR2 SYDVKM. This CDR3 comprises 15 residues. The CDR3 loop is CASSSYRGFTDTQYF. The CDR3 bases are TGTGCCAGCAGTTCCTACAGGGGGTTCACAGATACGCAGTATTTT.

The gene calls are TRBV28 and TRBJ2-7; a possible D gene is TRBD1 (5 bases). Trimming shortened V by 6 bases and J by 4 bases, and 13 bases separated the two germline ends. Per germline, CDR1 MDHEN and CDR2 SYDVKM. The CDR3 has 13 residues. The CDR3 DNA follows: TGTGCCAGCAGCGAACGGACAAATTACGAGCAGTACGTC. Its protein is CASSERTNYEQYV.

V and J are TRBV27 and TRBJ2-2; 12 nucleotides match TRBD2. Per the germline V gene, CDR1 is MNHEY and CDR2 is SMNVEV (reference sequence). V shed 6 bases, J shed 5 bases, and the junction held 13 bases outside the gene matches. The CDR3 runs to 18 residues. CDR3 nucleotides: TGTGCCAGCAGAGACCCTAACCTAGCGGGGGGGCGAACCGGGGAGCTGTTTTTT. Translation gives CASRDPNLAGGRTGELFF.

The V gene is TRBV27, the J gene TRBJ2-2; 12 bases align to TRBD2. The junction had 1 base not matched to a gene; V was cut back by 7 bases and J by 4 bases. This CDR3 region has 14 residues. Germline V gives CDR1 MNHEY, CDR2 SMNVEV (reference sequence). The CDR3 sequence is CASTSGRATGELFF. CDR3 bases: TGTGCCAGCACTAGCGGGAGGGCCACCGGGGAGCTGTTTTTT.

This clone was seen only a few times. The chain couples TRBV19 to TRBJ1-3; D might be TRBD1 (6 bases). Looked up from germline, CDR1 is LNHDA and CDR2 is SQIVND (reference sequence). V lost 7 bases to trimming and J lost 0 bases, with 10 bases between them. The CDR3 is 14 amino acids. In DNA form, the CDR3 reads TGTGCCAGTACCAAAGGGGGCTCTGGAAACACCATATATTTT. It yields the protein CASTKGGSGNTIYF.

The chain employs TRBV10-1 and TRBJ2-2; 10 bases map to TRBD2. CDR1 and CDR2 from the germline V gene are WNHNN and SYGVQD (reference sequence). Trimming removed 5 bases from V and 7 bases from J; junction bases left unmatched: 4. The CDR3 spans 14 residues. Here the CDR3 DNA reads TGCGCCAGCAGTCCTAGCGGGAGTCACGGGGAGCTGTTTTTT. Amino acids: CASSPSGSHGELFF.

The chain recombines TRBV7-8 with TRBJ2-6, with D perhaps TRBD2 (5 bases). V was clipped by 3 bases and J by 0 bases, with 9 bases between them. This CDR3 region has 16 residues. Germline assignment: CDR1 SGHVS and CDR2 FQNEAQ. The CDR3 nucleotides read TGTGCCAGCAGCTTTCCAGAGGGCTCTGGGGCCAACGTCCTGACTTTC. Translated, it gives CASSFPEGSGANVLTF.

This chain connects TRBV19 to TRBJ2-3; 7 nucleotides line up with TRBD1. This CDR3 spans 13 amino acids. The V gene end was trimmed by 1 base and the J gene end by 13 bases; junction bases not matched to a gene: 8. Germline V gene lookup returns CDR1 LNHDA and CDR2 SQIVND (reference sequence). DNA of the CDR3: TGTGCCAGTAGTATAGTGACAGGACAGGAGGAGTATTTT. This codes for CASSIVTGQEEYF.

The rearrangement joins TRBV6-5 to TRBJ2-7; TRBD2 agrees at 8 bases. This CDR3 comprises 13 residues. CDR1 and CDR2 from the germline V gene are MNHEY and SVGAGI. Trimming cost V 6 bases and J 3 bases; bases outside gene matches: 4. The CDR3 protein is CASRRLARYEQYF. The CDR3 nucleotides read TGTGCCAGCAGAAGACTAGCGCGCTACGAGCAGTACTTC.

This clone was found once. The genes are TRBV12-3 or TRBV12-4 and TRBJ1-6, with D possibly matching TRBD1 (6 bases). V was clipped by 1 base and J by 10 bases, with 8 bases between them. This CDR3 has 13 residues. CDR3 DNA sequence: TGTGCCAGCAGTTTAGACAGGGACTCACCCCTCCACTTT. Translated, it gives CASSLDRDSPLHF.

This sequence joins TRBV14 and TRBJ2-5, with D tentatively TRBD2 (6 bases). Germline V gene data show CDR1 as SGHDN and CDR2 as FVKESK. The CDR3 has 15 residues. V was shortened by 0 bases and J by 7 bases, with 15 bases between the two germline ends. CDR3 in amino acids: CASSQDVRSGGTQYF. Written as DNA, the CDR3 is TGTGCCAGCAGCCAAGATGTTCGGTCCGGGGGGACCCAGTACTTC.

This chain joins TRBV7-8 and TRBJ2-3, with TRBD1 matching over 11 bases. From germline, CDR1 is SGHVS and CDR2 FQNEAQ. CDR3 length equals 16 residues. V gave up 8 bases and J gave up 2 bases; unmatched junction bases: 9. The CDR3, as DNA: TGTGCCAGCGTCGTTGGGACAGGGGGATTCACAGATACGCAGTATTTT. Residues: CASVVGTGGFTDTQYF. Complete variable domain (other parts from reference TRBV7-8 and TRBJ2-3): GAGVSQSPRYKVAKRGQDVALRCDPISGHVSLFWYQQALGQGPEFLTYFQNEAQLDKSGLPSDRFFAERPEGSVSTLKIQRTQQEDSAVYLCASVVGTGGFTDTQYFGPGTRLTVL.

This clone was recorded a few times. This chain uses TRBV5-1 with TRBJ2-3; no clear D gene. Germline CDR1 SGHRS, CDR2 YFSETQ. There are 15 residues in the CDR3. Deletions cut 0 bases from V and 2 bases from J, with 10 bases between. CDR3 sequence: CASSLAHTDTDTQYF. DNA for the CDR3: TGCGCCAGCAGCTTGGCCCACACCGACACAGATACGCAGTATTTT.

The V call is TRBV5-1, the J call TRBJ2-5, with 10 bases that match TRBD2. The CDR3 runs to 17 residues. Germline values: CDR1 SGHRS, CDR2 YFSETQ. The V gene end was trimmed by 0 bases and the J gene end by 5 bases; junction bases not matched to a gene: 10. The CDR3 DNA reads as TGCGCCAGCAGCTTGGGCTTAACTAGCGGGGTTAGGGAGACCCAGTACTTC. This sequence encodes CASSLGLTSGVRETQYF.

This chain uses TRBV4-3 with TRBJ2-3, with D tentatively TRBD2 (5 bases). Germline V gene lookup returns CDR1 LGHNA and CDR2 YSLEER. The CDR3 is 15 amino acids. V was shortened by 4 bases and J by 0 bases, with 11 bases between the two germline ends. The CDR3 region has the DNA TGCGCCAGCAGCCCCCCGGGGAGCAGCACAGATACGCAGTATTTT. Residues: CASSPPGSSTDTQYF.

This clone was recorded once. The chain recombines TRBV6-1 with TRBJ1-2; weak D call: TRBD1 (6 bases). V lost 1 base and J lost 4, with 13 bases in between. The germline V gene encodes CDR1 MNHNS and CDR2 SASEGT. This CDR3 has 15 residues. This chain's CDR3 is CASSEGTGFTYGYTF. CDR3 nucleotides: TGTGCCAGCAGTGAAGGTACAGGGTTTACCTATGGCTACACCTTC.

Judged by abundance, this clone is medium-sized. This chain connects TRBV19 to TRBJ2-1, with 9 bases lining up with TRBD1. The CDR3 extends over 15 amino acids. CDR1 is LNHDA and CDR2 is SQIVND in the germline V gene (reference sequence). Trimming at V came to 4 bases and at J to 2 bases, leaving 3 bases not matched to a gene. The CDR3 protein is CASSSRTGAYNEQFF. The CDR3 DNA reads TGTGCCAGTAGTAGCCGGACAGGGGCCTACAATGAGCAGTTCTTC.

This clone was detected only a few times. The rearrangement uses TRBV7-9 and TRBJ1-4, with D possibly matching TRBD1 (5 bases). The V end lost 6 bases, the J end lost 8 bases, and 19 bases lay between the germline ends. The CDR3 loop spans 15 amino acids. The V gene's germline CDR1 is SEHNR and CDR2 FQNEAQ (reference sequence). The CDR3 sequence is CASSLYRGVEEKLFF. CDR3 in DNA: TGTGCCAGCAGTTTATATCGGGGGGTGGAAGAAAAACTGTTTTTT.

The rearrangement links TRBV28 to TRBJ2-7; 7 nucleotides align to TRBD1. Germline trimming cut 4 bases from V and 1 base from J; bases unmatched to any gene: 4. The CDR3 spans 14 residues. Germline V gene sequence: CDR1 MDHEN, CDR2 SYDVKM. The CDR3 nucleotides read TGTGCCAGCAGTTCGCCGGGACAGTCCTACGAGCAGTACGTC. Its translation is CASSSPGQSYEQYV.

Here the CDR3 DNA reads TGCAGCGTTGAAGGGAGGGGAGGGGGTCACGCTTTCTTT. This sequence encodes CSVEGRGGGHAFF. This chain joins TRBV29-1 and TRBJ1-1, with D tentatively TRBD1 (6 bases). The CDR3 runs to 13 residues. CDR1 SQVTM and CDR2 ANQGSEA come from the germline V gene. V shed 1 base and J shed 11 bases, with 17 bases lying between them.

This chain connects TRBV19 to TRBJ1-3; no reliable D call. The CDR3 covers 16 residues. The V end was cut by 6 bases, the J end by 7 bases, with 22 bases between. Per the germline V gene, CDR1 is LNHDA and CDR2 is SQIVND (reference sequence). The CDR3 nucleotides read TGTGCCAGTAGCTCCACGGCGAGGCTAATTAGGAACACCATATATTTT. Protein sequence: CASSSTARLIRNTIYF.